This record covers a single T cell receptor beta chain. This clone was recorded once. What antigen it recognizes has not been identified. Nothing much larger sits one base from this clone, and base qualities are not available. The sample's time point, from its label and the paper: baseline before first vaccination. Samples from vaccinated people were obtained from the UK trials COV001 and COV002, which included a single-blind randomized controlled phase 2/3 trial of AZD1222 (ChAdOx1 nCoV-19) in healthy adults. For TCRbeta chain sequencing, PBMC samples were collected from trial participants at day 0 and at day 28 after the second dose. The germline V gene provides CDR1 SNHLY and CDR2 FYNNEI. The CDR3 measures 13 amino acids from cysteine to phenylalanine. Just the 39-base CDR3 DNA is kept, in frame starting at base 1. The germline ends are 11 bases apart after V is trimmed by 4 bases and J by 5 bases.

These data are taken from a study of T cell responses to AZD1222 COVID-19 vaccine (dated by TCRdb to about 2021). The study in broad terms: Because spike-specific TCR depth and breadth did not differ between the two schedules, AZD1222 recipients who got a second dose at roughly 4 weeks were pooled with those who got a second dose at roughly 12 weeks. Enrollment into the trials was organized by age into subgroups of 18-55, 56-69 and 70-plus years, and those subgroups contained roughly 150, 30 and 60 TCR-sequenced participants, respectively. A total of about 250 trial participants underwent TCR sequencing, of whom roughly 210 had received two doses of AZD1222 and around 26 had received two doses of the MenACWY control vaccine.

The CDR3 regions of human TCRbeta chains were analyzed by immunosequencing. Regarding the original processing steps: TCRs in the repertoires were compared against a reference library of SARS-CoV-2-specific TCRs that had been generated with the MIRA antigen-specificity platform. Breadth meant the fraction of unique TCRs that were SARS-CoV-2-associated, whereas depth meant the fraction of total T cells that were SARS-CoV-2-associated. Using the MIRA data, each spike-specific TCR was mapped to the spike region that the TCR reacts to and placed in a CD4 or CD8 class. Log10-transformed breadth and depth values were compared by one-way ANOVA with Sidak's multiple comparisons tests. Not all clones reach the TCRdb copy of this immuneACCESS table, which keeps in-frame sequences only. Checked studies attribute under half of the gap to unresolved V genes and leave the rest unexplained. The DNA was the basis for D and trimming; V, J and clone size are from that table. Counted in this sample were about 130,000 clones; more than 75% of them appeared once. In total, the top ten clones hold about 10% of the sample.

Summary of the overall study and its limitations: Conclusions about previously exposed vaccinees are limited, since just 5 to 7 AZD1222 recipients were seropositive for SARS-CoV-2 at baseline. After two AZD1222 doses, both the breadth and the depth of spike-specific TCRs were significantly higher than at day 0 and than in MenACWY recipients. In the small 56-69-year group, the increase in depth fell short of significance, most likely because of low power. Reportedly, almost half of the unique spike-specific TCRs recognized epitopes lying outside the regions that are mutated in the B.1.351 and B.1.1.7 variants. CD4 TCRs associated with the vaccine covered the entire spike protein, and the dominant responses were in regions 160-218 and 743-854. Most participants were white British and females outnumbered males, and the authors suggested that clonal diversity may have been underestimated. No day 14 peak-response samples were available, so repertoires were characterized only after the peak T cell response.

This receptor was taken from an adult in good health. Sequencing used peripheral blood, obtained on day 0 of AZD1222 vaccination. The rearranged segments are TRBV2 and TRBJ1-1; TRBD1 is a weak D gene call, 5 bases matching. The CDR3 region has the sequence CASSAQGGTEAFF. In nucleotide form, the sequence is TGTGCCAGCAGTGCTCAGGGTGGGACTGAAGCTTTCTTT.